This T cell receptor beta chain was profiled in a study of blood T cell repertoires in COVID-19. Study details: From the United States, Italy and Spain came samples of acute and convalescent COVID-19.

Per germline, CDR1 SNHLY and CDR2 FYNNEI. This CDR3 is 15 amino acids long. V was clipped by 4 bases and J by 0 bases, with 10 bases between them. The table came from immunoSEQ multiplex PCR; TCRdb's copy has only in-frame clones and leaves some out. The sample holds tens of thousands of clones, about four fifths seen once. The chain carries TRBV2 and TRBJ1-3; unclear D gene. The clonotype was recovered from a man older than 75 with active or convalescent COVID-19. The sequencing sample was made of peripheral blood. This CDR3 reads CASSVSGSSGNTIYF. The CDR3 coding sequence is TGTGCCAGCAGTGTAAGTGGTAGCTCTGGAAACACCATATATTTT. The full variable domain, its missing parts supplied by reference TRBV2 and TRBJ1-3, is EPEVTQTPSHQVTQMGQEVILRCVPISNHLYFYWYRQILGQKVEFLVSFYNNEISEKSEIFDDQFSVERPDGSNFTLKIRSTKLEDSAMYFCASSVSGSSGNTIYFGEGSWLTVV.